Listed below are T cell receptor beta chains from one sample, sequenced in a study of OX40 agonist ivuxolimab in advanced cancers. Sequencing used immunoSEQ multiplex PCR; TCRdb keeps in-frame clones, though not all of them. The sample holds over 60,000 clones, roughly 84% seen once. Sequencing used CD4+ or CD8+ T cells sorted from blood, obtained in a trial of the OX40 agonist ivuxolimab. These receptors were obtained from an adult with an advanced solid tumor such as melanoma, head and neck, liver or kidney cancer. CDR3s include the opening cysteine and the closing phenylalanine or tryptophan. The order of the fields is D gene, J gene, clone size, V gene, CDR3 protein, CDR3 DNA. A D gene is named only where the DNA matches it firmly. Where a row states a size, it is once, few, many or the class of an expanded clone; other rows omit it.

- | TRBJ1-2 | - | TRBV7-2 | CASSLEGIHGYTF | TGTGCCAGCAGCTTAGAAGGGATTCACGGCTACACCTTC
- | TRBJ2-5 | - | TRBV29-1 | CSVVDIGVETQYF | TGCAGCGTTGTGGACATCGGAGTGGAGACCCAGTACTTC
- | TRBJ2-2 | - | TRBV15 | CATSRGTTNTGELFF | TGTGCCACCAGCAGAGGGACAACGAACACCGGGGAGCTGTTTTTT
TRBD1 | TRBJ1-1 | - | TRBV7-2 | CASSPTDRVETEAFF | TGTGCCAGCAGCCCAACGGACAGGGTAGAAACTGAAGCTTTCTTT
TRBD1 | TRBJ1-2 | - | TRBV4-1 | CASSHRQSRQGALGYTF | TGCGCCAGCAGCCATCGGCAGTCCCGACAGGGGGCGCTTGGCTACACCTTC
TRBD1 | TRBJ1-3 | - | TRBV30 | CAWATGTGGNTIYF | TGTGCCTGGGCAACAGGGACAGGTGGAAACACCATATATTTT
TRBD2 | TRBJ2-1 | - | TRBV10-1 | CASSTSGTSGSSNEQFF | TGCGCCAGCAGTACCTCCGGGACTAGCGGGAGTAGTAATGAGCAGTTCTTC
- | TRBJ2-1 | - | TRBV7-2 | CASSLRNTHGNEQFF | TGTGCCAGCAGCTTAAGGAACACCCACGGCAATGAGCAGTTCTTC
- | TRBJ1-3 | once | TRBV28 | CASSLTGDGNTIYF | TGTGCCAGCAGTTTAACGGGGGACGGAAACACCATATATTTT
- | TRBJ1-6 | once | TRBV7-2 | CASSKGGFGSPLHF | TGTGCCAGCAGCAAAGGGGGGTTTGGCTCACCCCTCCACTTT
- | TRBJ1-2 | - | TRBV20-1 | CSADANYGYTF | TGCAGTGCCGACGCTAACTATGGCTACACCTTC
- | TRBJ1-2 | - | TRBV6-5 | CASSKASGFGGYTF | TGTGCCAGCAGCAAGGCATCGGGCTTCGGTGGCTACACCTTC
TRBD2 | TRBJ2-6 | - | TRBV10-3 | CAISEGRGSSGANVLTF | TGTGCCATCAGTGAGGGGAGGGGCAGCTCTGGGGCCAACGTCCTGACTTTC
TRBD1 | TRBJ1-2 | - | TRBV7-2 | CASSLAWDRGYGYTF | TGTGCCAGCAGCTTAGCGTGGGACAGGGGGTATGGCTACACCTTC
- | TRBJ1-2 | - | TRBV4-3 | CASSQVTGAYGYTF | TGCGCCAGCAGCCAAGTGACGGGGGCCTATGGCTACACCTTC
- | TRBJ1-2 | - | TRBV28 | CASSFLDPPYGYTF | TGTGCCAGCAGTTTTCTAGATCCTCCTTATGGCTACACCTTC
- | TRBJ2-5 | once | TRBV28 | CASSPPRPTQYF | TGTGCCAGCAGTCCCCCCCGACCGACCCAGTACTTC
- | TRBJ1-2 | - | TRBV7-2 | CASSLGYVNYGYTF | TGTGCCAGCAGCTTAGGTTATGTCAACTATGGCTACACCTTC
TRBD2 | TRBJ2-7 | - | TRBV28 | CASSLRAGTYEQYF | TGTGCCAGCAGTCTCAGAGCGGGGACCTACGAGCAGTACTTC
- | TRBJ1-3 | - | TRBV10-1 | CASSEGKRIRGNTIYF | TGCGCCAGCAGTGAGGGGAAGCGGATACGGGGAAACACCATATATTTT